The rows below give T cell receptor beta chains drawn from one sample of a study of T cell changes during pregnancy in multiple sclerosis. The assay was immunoSEQ multiplex PCR, and TCRdb's table has in-frame clones only and misses some. Here the sample spans 50,000 to 55,000 clones, around nine tenths being singletons. Source: CD4+ T cells from peripheral blood mononuclear cells, taken after pregnancy. These receptors all come from a female donor with multiple sclerosis, enrolled in a pregnancy study. CDR3s include the opening cysteine and the closing phenylalanine or tryptophan. The order of the fields is D gene, clone size, V gene, J gene, CDR3 DNA, CDR3 protein. A D gene is named only where the DNA matches it firmly. Some rows mark clone size as missing; the rest say once, few, many or name a class of expanded clone.

TRBD2	.	TRBV27	TRBJ2-2	TGTGCCAGCAGTTTATTGACGGGAGGAACCGGGGAGCTGTTTTTT	CASSLLTGGTGELFF
.	.	TRBV27	TRBJ1-5	TGTGCCAGCAGCTCGGGACGGGGGGATCAGCCCCAGCATTTT	CASSSGRGDQPQHF
.	.	TRBV21-1	TRBJ2-1	TGTGCCAGCAGCGCGAGCGGGAGGGCTTCCTACAATGAGCAGTTCTTC	CASSASGRASYNEQFF
.	.	TRBV6-5	TRBJ2-1	TGTGCCAGCAGTTACTCGCTTTTACCGAGCTTCTTACAGTTCTTC	CASSYSLLPSFLQFF
TRBD2	few	TRBV9	TRBJ2-7	TGTGCCAGCAGCTTAAGCGGGAGGGCGATCGACGAGCAGTACTTC	CASSLSGRAIDEQYF
TRBD1	many	TRBV19	TRBJ2-7	TGTGCCAGTAGTCCGGGACAGGTCTCCTACGAGCAGTACTTC	CASSPGQVSYEQYF
.	few	TRBV2	TRBJ2-3	TGTGCCAGCCGAACGGGAGTGGCAGATACGCAGTATTTT	CASRTGVADTQYF
.	.	TRBV5-4	TRBJ1-1	TGTGCCAGCAGCTTGTCCGGGACTCGTATCACTGAAGCTTTCTTT	CASSLSGTRITEAFF
TRBD1	.	TRBV5-1	TRBJ1-1	TGCGCCAGCAGCCTTAAGGGGGCCGGGTACACTGAAGCTTTCTTT	CASSLKGAGYTEAFF
TRBD2	.	TRBV13	TRBJ2-7	TGTGCCAGCAGTCATAGCGGGATCTTCTCCTACGAGCAGTACTTC	CASSHSGIFSYEQYF
TRBD2	.	TRBV18	TRBJ2-3	TGTGCCAGCTCACCATCGCGGGGGTACACAGATACGCAGTATTTT	CASSPSRGYTDTQYF
TRBD1	.	TRBV9	TRBJ1-2	TGTGCCAGCAGCGAAAACAGGGGGCTGGGGAGTGGCTACACCTTC	CASSENRGLGSGYTF
.	.	TRBV7-9	TRBJ1-4	TGTGCCAGCAGCTTAGTTCTCGGGGAAAAACTGTTTTTT	CASSLVLGEKLFF
.	.	TRBV9	TRBJ2-7	TGTGCCAGCAGCGTAGTGGGTAGTAACTACGAGCAGTACTTC	CASSVVGSNYEQYF
.	.	TRBV7-2	TRBJ1-1	TGTGCCAGCAGCCCCCAAGGCAGGGCCACCATGAACACTGAAGCTTTCTTT	CASSPQGRATMNTEAFF
.	.	TRBV2	TRBJ2-5	TGTGCCAGCAGTTCGAGCGAGACCCAGTACTTC	CASSSSETQYF
TRBD2	few	TRBV6-4	TRBJ2-1	TGTGCCAGCAGTGACGAGACTAGCGGATACAATGAGCAGTTCTTC	CASSDETSGYNEQFF
.	once	TRBV5-6	TRBJ2-7	TGTGCCAGCAGCTTTCAGGGCTCAGGGTCCTACGAGCAGTACTTC	CASSFQGSGSYEQYF
.	.	TRBV5-5	TRBJ2-7	TGTGCCAGCAGCTTGGAGGGGCTTGGCGAGCAGTACTTC	CASSLEGLGEQYF
TRBD2	.	TRBV5-4	TRBJ2-1	TGTGCCAGCAGCCGGGGGCGGGGGGCCTATGAGCAGTTCTTC	CASSRGRGAYEQFF
.	few	TRBV10-1	TRBJ2-2	TGCGCCAGCAGTGAACACAGCGGCTCCGGGGAGCTGTTTTTT	CASSEHSGSGELFF
.	.	TRBV4-1	TRBJ1-5	TGCGCCAGCAGCCAACCAGGCGATCAGCCCCAGCATTTT	CASSQPGDQPQHF
TRBD1	.	TRBV2	TRBJ2-6	TGTGCCAGCAGCCATCCGGGACAGGGGTCTTCCGGGGCCAACGTCCTGACTTTC	CASSHPGQGSSGANVLTF
TRBD2	.	TRBV7-2	TRBJ2-7	TGTGCCAGCAGCACCGGGACTAGCGAGCAGTACTTC	CASSTGTSEQYF
.	.	TRBV28	TRBJ2-1	TGTGCCAGCAGTGTTGGACTTTCGGAGCAGTTCTTC	CASSVGLSEQFF
.	.	TRBV30	TRBJ2-4	TGTGCCTGGAGTTCCAAGGAGGTGAGAGCCAAAAACATTCAGTACTTC	CAWSSKEVRAKNIQYF
TRBD1	.	TRBV19	TRBJ1-1	TGTGCCAGTAGTAACGGACAGGGGAGGATCACTGAAGCTTTCTTT	CASSNGQGRITEAFF
.	once	TRBV4-1	TRBJ2-1	TGCGCCAGCAGCCAAATGTATATCGGGTCTACCGATGAGCAGTTCTTC	CASSQMYIGSTDEQFF